The clone carrying this TCR beta chain appeared a few times. TCRdb reprocessed the 5' RACE reads with MiXCR, giving one entry per CDR3 protein. The sample includes more than 250,000 distinct CDR3 sequences, approximately 8% of them seen just once. The data were obtained in a study of identical twins. There are 12 residues in the CDR3. Trimming removed 3 bases at V and 4 bases at J, with 6 bases between. Germline V gives CDR1 SNHLY, CDR2 FYNNEI. These data also formed part of another study, on yellow fever vaccine responses in identical twins.

The chain is built from TRBV2 and TRBJ1-1, with D hard to call. The TCR sequence derives from a woman aged 18-35 years in good health. The sequenced sample was memory (CD45RO+) T cells sorted from blood. DNA of the CDR3: TGTGCCAGCAGTGACGTGGGCACTGAAGCTTTCTTT. Its protein is CASSDVGTEAFF.